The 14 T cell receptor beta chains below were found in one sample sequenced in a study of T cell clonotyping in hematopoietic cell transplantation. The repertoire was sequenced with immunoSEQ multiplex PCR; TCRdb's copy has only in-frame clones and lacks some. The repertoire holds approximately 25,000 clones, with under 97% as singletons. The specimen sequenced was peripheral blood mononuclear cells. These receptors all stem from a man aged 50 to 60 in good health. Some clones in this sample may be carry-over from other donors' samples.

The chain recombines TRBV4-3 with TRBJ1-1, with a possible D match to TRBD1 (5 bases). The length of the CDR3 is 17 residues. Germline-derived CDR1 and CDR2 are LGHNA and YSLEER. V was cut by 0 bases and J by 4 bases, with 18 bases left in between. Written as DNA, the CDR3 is TGCGCCAGCAGCCAAGATGGTTATGGGACGTCGGGCACTGAAGCTTTCTTT. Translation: CASSQDGYGTSGTEAFF.

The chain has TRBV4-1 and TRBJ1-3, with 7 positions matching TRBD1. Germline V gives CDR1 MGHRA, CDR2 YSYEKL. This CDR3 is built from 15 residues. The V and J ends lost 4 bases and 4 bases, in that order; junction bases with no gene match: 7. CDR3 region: CASSLLDRTGNTIYF. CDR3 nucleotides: TGCGCCAGCAGCCTCCTGGACAGGACCGGAAACACCATATATTTT.

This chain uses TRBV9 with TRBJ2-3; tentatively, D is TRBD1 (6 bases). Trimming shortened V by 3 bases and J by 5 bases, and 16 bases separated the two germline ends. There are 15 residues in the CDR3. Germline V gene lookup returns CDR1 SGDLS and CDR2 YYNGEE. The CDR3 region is CASSAPGEGVDTQYF. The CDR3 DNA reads TGTGCCAGCAGCGCCCCAGGGGAAGGGGTAGATACGCAGTATTTT.

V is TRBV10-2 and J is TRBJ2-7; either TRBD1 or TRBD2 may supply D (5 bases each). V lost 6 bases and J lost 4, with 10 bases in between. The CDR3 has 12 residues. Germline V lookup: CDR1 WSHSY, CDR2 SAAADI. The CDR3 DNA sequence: TGCGCCAGCAGGGGACCCGGATACGAGCAGTACTTC. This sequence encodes CASRGPGYEQYF.

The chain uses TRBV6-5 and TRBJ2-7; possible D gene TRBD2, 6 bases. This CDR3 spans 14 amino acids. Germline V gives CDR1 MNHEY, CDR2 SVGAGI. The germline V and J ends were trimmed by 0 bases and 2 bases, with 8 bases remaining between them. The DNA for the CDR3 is TGTGCCAGCAGTTACTCACGGGGGACCTACGAGCAGTACTTC. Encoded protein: CASSYSRGTYEQYF.

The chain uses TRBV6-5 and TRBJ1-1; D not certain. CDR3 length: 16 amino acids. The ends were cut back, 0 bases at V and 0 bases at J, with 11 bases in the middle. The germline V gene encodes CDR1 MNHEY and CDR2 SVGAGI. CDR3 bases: TGTGCCAGCAGTTACTCGCGATCAGAGATGAACACTGAAGCTTTCTTT. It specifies CASSYSRSEMNTEAFF.

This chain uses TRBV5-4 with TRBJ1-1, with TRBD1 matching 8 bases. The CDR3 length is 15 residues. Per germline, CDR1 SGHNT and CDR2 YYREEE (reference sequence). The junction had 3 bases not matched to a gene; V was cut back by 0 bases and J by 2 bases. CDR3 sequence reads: CASSLGGQGNTEAFF. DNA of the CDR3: TGTGCCAGCAGCTTGGGTGGACAGGGCAACACTGAAGCTTTCTTT.

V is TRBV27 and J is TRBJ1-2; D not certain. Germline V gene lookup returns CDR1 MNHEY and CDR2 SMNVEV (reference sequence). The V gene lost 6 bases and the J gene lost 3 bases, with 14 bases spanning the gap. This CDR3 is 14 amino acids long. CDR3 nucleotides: TGTGCCAGCAGATTAGGAGGAGGATACTATGGCTACACCTTC. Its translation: CASRLGGGYYGYTF.

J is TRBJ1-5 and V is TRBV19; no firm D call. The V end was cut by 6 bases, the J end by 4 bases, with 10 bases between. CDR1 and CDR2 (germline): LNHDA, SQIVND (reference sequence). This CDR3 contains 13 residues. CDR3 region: CASREQLNQPQHF. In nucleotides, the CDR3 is TGTGCCAGTAGGGAGCAGCTTAATCAGCCCCAGCATTTT.

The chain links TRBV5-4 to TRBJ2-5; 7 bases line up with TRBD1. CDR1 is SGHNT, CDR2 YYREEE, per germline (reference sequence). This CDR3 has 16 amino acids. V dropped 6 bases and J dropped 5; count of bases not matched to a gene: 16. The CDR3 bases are TGTGCCAGCACCACCAGACAGGGAAGAAGTTTGGAGACCCAGTACTTC. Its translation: CASTTRQGRSLETQYF.

CDR3 region: CAWSGGASSLTNEKLFF. The CDR3 DNA is TGTGCCTGGAGTGGGGGGGCATCATCCTTAACTAATGAAAAACTGTTTTTT. The chain uses TRBV30 and TRBJ1-4, with D tentatively TRBD1 (6 bases). The V gene lost 1 base and the J gene lost 1 base, with 16 bases spanning the gap. Germline V gives CDR1 GTSNPN, CDR2 SVGIG (reference sequence). The CDR3 loop spans 17 amino acids. The entire variable domain, with the rest obtained from reference TRBV30 and TRBJ1-4, is as follows: SQTIHQWPATLVQPVGSPLSLECTVEGTSNPNLYWYRQAAGRGLQLLFYSVGIGQISSEVPQNLSASRPQDRQFILSSKKLLLSDSGFYLCAWSGGASSLTNEKLFFGSGTQLSVL.

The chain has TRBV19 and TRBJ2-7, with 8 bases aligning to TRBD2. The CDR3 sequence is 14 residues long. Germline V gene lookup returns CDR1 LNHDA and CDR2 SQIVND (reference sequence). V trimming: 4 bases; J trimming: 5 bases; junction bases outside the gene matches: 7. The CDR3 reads CASSNGGGFNEQYF. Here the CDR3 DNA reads TGTGCCAGTAGTAATGGCGGGGGGTTCAACGAGCAGTACTTC.

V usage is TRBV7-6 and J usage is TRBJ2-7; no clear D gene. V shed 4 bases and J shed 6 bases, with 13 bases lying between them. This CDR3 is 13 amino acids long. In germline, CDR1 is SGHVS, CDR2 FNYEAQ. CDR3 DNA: TGTGCCAGCAGCTCGCAGGATTATGGCGAGCAGTACTTC. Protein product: CASSSQDYGEQYF.

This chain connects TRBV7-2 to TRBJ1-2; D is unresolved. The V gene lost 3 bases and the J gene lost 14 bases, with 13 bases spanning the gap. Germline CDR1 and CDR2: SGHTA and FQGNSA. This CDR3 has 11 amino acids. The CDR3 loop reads CASSFMDRETF. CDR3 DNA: TGTGCCAGCAGCTTCATGGACCGCGAGACCTTC.